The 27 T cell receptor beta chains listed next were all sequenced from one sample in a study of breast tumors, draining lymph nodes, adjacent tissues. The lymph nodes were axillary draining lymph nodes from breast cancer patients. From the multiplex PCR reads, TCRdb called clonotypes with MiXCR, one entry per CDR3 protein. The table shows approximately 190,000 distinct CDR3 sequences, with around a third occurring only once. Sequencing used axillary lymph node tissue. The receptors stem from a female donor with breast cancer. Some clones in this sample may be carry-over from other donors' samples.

The CDR3 DNA sequence: TGTGCCAGCAGTCCCCGCGGCTCCTACGAGCAGTACTTC. Translating gives CASSPRGSYEQYF. V and J are TRBV27 and TRBJ2-7; D gene uncertain. Germline V gene sequence: CDR1 MNHEY, CDR2 SMNVEV (reference sequence). The CDR3 runs 13 residues. V lost 5 bases and J lost 0, with 8 bases in between.

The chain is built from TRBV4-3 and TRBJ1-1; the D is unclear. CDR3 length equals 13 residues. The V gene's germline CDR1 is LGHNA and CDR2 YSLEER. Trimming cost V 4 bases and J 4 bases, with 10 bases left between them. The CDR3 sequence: CASSRGRTTEAFF. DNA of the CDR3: TGCGCCAGCAGCCGGGGAAGGACCACTGAAGCTTTCTTT.

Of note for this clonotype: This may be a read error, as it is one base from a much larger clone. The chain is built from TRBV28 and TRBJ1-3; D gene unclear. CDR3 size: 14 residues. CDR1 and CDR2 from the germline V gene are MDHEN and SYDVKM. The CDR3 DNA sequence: TGTGCCAGCAACCTCCTCGGACCGGGAAACGCCATATATTTT. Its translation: CASNLLGPGNAIYF.

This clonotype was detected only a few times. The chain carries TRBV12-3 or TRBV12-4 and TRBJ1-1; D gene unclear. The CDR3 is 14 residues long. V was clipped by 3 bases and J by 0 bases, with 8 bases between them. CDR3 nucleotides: TGTGCCAGCAGTTTGCAAGAGATGAACACTGAAGCTTTCTTT. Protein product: CASSLQEMNTEAFF.

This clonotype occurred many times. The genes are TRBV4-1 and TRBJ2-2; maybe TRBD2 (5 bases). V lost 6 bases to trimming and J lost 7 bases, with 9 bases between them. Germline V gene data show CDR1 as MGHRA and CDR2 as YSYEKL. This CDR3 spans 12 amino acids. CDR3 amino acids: CASRMEVGELFF. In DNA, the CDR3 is TGCGCCAGCAGAATGGAGGTCGGGGAGCTGTTTTTT.

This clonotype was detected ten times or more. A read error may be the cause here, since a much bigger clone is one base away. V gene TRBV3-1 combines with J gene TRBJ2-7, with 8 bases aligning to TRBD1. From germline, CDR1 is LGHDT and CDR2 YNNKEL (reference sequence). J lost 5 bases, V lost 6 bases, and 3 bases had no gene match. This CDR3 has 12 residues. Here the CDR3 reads CASSRQGNEQYF. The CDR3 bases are TGTGCCAGCAGTCGACAGGGGAACGAGCAGTACTTC.

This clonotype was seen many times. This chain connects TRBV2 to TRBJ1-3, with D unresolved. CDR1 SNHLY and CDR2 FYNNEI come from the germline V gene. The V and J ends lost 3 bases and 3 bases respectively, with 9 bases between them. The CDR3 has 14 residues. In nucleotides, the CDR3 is TGTGCCAGCAGTGACGAACGGGATGGAAACACCATATATTTT. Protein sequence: CASSDERDGNTIYF.

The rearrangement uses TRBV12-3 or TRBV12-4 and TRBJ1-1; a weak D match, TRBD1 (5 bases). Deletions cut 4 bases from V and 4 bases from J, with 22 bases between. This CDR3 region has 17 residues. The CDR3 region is CASSSCEVRDRCTEAFF. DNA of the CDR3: TGTGCCAGCAGTTCTTGCGAGGTAAGGGACCGTTGCACTGAAGCTTTCTTT.

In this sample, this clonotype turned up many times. CDR3 region: CASSSGTRGYEQFF. The DNA of the CDR3 is TGTGCCAGCAGCTCCGGGACTAGGGGATATGAGCAGTTCTTC. V is TRBV6-2 or TRBV6-3 and J is TRBJ2-1, with 8 bases matching TRBD2. The junction had 9 bases not matched to a gene; V was cut back by 6 bases and J by 8 bases. Germline V gives CDR1 MNHEY, CDR2 SVGEGT. CDR3 size: 14 residues.

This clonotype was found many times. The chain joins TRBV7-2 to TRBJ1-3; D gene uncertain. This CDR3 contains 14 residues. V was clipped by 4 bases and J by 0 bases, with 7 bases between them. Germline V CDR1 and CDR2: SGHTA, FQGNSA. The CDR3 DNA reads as TGTGCCAGCAGCTCCCCGGGCTCTGGAAACACCATATATTTT. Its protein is CASSSPGSGNTIYF. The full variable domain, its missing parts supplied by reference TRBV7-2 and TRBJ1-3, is GAGVSQSPSNKVTEKGKDVELRCDPISGHTALYWYRQSLGQGLEFLIYFQGNSAPDKSGLPSDRFSAERTGGSVSTLTIQRTQQEDSAVYLCASSSPGSGNTIYFGEGSWLTVV.

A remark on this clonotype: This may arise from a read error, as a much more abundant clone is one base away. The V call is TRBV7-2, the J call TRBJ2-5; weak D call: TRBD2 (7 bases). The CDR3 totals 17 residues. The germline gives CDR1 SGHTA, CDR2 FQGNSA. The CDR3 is CASSLVPVGAGEEPQYF. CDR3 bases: TGTGCCAGCAGCTTAGTACCCGTGGGGGCGGGAGAAGAGCCCCAGTACTTC. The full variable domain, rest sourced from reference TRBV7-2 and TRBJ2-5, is GAGVSQSPSNKVTEKGKDVELRCDPISGHTALYWYRQSLGQGLEFLIYFQGNSAPDKSGLPSDRFSAERTGGSVSTLTIQRTQQEDSAVYLCASSLVPVGAGEEPQYFGPGTRLLVL.

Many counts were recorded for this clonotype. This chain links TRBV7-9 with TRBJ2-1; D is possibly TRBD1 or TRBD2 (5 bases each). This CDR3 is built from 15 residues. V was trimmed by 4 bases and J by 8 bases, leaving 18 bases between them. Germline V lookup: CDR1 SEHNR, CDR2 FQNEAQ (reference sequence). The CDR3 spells CASSWGSSEEHEQFF. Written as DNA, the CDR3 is TGTGCCAGCAGCTGGGGGTCCTCCGAGGAGCATGAGCAGTTCTTC.

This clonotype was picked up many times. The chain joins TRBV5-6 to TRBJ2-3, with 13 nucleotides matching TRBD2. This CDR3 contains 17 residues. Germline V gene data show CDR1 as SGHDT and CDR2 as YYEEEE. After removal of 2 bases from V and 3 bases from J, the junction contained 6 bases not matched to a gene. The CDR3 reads CASSFTSGRGGTDTQYF. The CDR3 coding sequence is TGTGCCAGCAGCTTCACTAGCGGGAGGGGGGGAACAGATACGCAGTATTTT.

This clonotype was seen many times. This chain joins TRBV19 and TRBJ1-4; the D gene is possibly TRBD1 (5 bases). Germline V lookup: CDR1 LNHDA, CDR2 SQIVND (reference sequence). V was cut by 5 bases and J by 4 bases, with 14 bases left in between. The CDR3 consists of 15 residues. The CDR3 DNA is TGTGCCAGTAGTCAGCAAGGGGCGAGTAATGAAAAACTGTTTTTT. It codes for CASSQQGASNEKLFF.

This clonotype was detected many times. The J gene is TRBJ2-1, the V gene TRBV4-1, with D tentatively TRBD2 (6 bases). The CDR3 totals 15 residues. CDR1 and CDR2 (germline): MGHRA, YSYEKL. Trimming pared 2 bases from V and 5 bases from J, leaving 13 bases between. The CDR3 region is CASSQSGGANNEQFF. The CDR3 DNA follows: TGCGCCAGCAGCCAATCTGGCGGGGCTAACAATGAGCAGTTCTTC.

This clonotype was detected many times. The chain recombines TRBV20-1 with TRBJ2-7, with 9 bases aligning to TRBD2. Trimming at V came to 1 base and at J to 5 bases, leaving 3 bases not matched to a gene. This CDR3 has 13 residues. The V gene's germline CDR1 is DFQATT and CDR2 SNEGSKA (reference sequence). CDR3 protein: CSARVSGSHEQYF. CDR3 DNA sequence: TGCAGTGCTAGAGTTAGCGGGAGCCACGAGCAGTACTTC.

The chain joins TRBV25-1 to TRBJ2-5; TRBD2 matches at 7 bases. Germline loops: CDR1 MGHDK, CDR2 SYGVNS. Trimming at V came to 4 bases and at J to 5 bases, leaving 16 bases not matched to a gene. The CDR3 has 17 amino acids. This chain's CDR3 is CASSARLAKDPDETQYF. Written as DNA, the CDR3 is TGTGCCAGCAGTGCTAGACTAGCCAAGGATCCGGACGAGACCCAGTACTTC.

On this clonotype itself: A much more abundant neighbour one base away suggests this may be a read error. The CDR3 loop reads CAGKSRLEVHEQYF. The CDR3 DNA follows: TGTGCCGGCAAATCTCGTCTAGAAGTCCACGAGCAGTACTTC. The chain couples TRBV6-2 or TRBV6-3 to TRBJ2-7; no clear D. From germline, CDR1 is MNHEY and CDR2 SVGEGT. The CDR3 sequence is 14 residues long. Between the trimmed V and J ends, which lost 11 bases and 5 bases, there was a span of 22 bases.

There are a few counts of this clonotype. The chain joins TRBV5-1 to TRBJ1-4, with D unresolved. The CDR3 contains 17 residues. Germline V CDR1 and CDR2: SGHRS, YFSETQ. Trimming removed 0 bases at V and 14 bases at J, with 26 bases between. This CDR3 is CASSLGVRFEASGDLFF. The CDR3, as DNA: TGCGCCAGCAGCTTGGGGGTTCGGTTCGAGGCCAGCGGGGATCTGTTTTTT.

The CDR3 spells CSAGTNTEAFF. DNA of the CDR3: TGCAGCGCCGGCACCAACACTGAAGCTTTCTTT. This rearrangement joins TRBV29-1 to TRBJ1-1; D gene ambiguous. This CDR3 comprises 11 residues. V was cut by 7 bases and J by 2 bases, with 8 bases left in between. Germline V gene sequence: CDR1 SQVTM, CDR2 ANQGSEA.

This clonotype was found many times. DNA for the CDR3: TGCGCCAGCAGTGAACAGGGAACGGATGGCTACACCTTC. It translates to CASSEQGTDGYTF. The chain couples TRBV10-2 to TRBJ1-2; tentative D call: TRBD1 (6 bases). There are 13 residues in the CDR3. The V gene's germline CDR1 is WSHSY and CDR2 SAAADI. V was clipped by 3 bases and J by 6 bases, with 11 bases between them.

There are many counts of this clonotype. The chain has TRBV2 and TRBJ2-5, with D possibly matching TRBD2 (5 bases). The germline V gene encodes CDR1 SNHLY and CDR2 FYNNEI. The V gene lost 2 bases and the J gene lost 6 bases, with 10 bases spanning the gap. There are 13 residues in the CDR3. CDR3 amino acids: CASSERSEQTQYF. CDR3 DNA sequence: TGTGCCAGCAGTGAACGTAGCGAACAGACCCAGTACTTC.

CDR3 nucleotides: TGCAGTGCTAGAGATCAGAGGGGAGGGGAGCTGTTTTTT. Residues: CSARDQRGGELFF. The V call is TRBV20-1, the J call TRBJ2-2; D assignment may be TRBD1 or TRBD2 (5 bases each). Germline assignment: CDR1 DFQATT and CDR2 SNEGSKA (reference sequence). V was cut by 0 bases and J by 8 bases, with 10 bases left in between. The CDR3 is made up of 13 amino acids.

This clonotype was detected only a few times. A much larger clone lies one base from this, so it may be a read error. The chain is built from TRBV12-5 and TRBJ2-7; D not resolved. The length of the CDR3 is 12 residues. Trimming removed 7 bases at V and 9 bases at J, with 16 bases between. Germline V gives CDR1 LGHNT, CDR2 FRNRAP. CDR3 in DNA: TGTGCTAGTGCCGACAATGGGTGGAGGCAGTACTTC. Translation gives CASADNGWRQYF.

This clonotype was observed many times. The CDR3 protein is CASNVLTGGIDEQFF. Written as DNA, the CDR3 is TGTGCCAGCAACGTACTGACAGGAGGAATCGATGAGCAGTTCTTC. The chain combines TRBV2 with TRBJ2-1; a possible D gene is TRBD1 (6 bases). The CDR3 extends over 15 amino acids. Trimming took 7 bases from V and 8 from J, leaving 21 bases between them. Germline values: CDR1 SNHLY, CDR2 FYNNEI. The whole variable domain, filled in from reference TRBV2 and TRBJ2-1, reads EPEVTQTPSHQVTQMGQEVILRCVPISNHLYFYWYRQILGQKVEFLVSFYNNEISEKSEIFDDQFSVERPDGSNFTLKIRSTKLEDSAMYFCASNVLTGGIDEQFFGPGTRLTVL.

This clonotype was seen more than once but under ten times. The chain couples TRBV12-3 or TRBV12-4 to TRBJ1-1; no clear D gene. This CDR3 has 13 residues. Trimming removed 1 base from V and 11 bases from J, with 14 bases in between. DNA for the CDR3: TGTGCCAGCAGTTTAGGTCATTCGAGCGGGGCTTTCTTT. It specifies CASSLGHSSGAFF.

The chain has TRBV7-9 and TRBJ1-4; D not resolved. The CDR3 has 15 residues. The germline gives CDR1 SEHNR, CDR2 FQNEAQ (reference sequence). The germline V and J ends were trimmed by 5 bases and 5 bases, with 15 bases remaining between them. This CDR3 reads CASSRKGLVNEKLFF. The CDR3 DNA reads TGTGCCAGCAGCCGAAAAGGGTTAGTGAATGAAAAACTGTTTTTT.